Here is one T cell receptor beta chain with its context. This clonotype has just a few counts. It has no known antigen specificity. No base qualities exist here, and no much larger clone lies one base off it. The data are from a study of blood T cells in healthy people across ages (dated by TCRdb to about 2015). In the study overall: In model experiments, roughly one uniquely barcoded TCR beta cDNA molecule per two T cells was captured by template switching. The study measured age-related changes in TCR beta repertoire diversity using deep sequencing normalized with unique cDNA molecular identifiers. The donors were split into four age groups: young (average about 15 years), middle-aged (around 37), aged (approximately 59) and long-lived (approximately 80). To avoid experimental bias, donors of different ages were spread randomly across the sequencing lanes. The study analyzed two additional independent replicas of 1 million unique cDNA reads from the same blood draw for two donors, one aged 18 to 30 and one aged 80 or older. What the study reported, not specific to this receptor: Since profiling was done on bulk unsorted PBMCs, naive and antigen-experienced compartments could not be conclusively compared. Estimates of total diversity based on one million sequenced T cells were regarded as lower bounds and as underestimates. Observed TCR beta diversity per million T cells fell roughly linearly with age, and a significant reduction was already apparent by age around 36. Compared with the aged group, the long-lived group had more naive CD4+ T cells, fewer expanded clones and increased TCR diversity, suggesting age selection. Because the CMV infection status of the donors was unknown, age-related changes in expanded clonotypes may potentially have been confounded. The percentage of naive T cells measured by flow cytometry correlated strongly with observed TCR beta diversity.

V and J are trimmed by 0 bases and 2 bases, and the gene matches miss 11 bases of the junction. The CDR3 measures 17 amino acids from cysteine to phenylalanine. Only the CDR3 DNA is retained, 51 bases long and in frame from the first base. CDR1 and CDR2 are read off the germline V gene (reference sequence) as DFQATT and SNEGSKA. The approximately 41 donors, aged about 6 to 95 years, were systemically healthy Caucasian individuals from Russia. Each donor gave ten milliliters of peripheral blood, collected into EDTA-treated Vacutainer tubes. Ficoll-Paque density-gradient centrifugation was used to isolate PBMCs, with at least 7 million per sample. Trizol reagent was used to extract total RNA from PBMCs, with at least 5.5 micrograms per sample. Naive CD45RAhigh/CD27high T cell percentages were measured by flow cytometry on a PBMC aliquot from every donor. Receptor libraries were prepared by 5' RACE. Sequenced using an Illumina HiSeq 2500. The second PCR ran for roughly 7 to 12 cycles and used a J-beta primer mix along with a sample-barcoded 5' primer. A unique molecular identifier was introduced onto each TCR beta cDNA molecule by a template-switch 5' adaptor carrying 12 random nucleotides. At least 2.5 million CDR3-containing paired-end reads were obtained from each sample. All of the RNA was converted into first-strand cDNA using the Mint cDNA synthesis kit, with a TRBC-specific oligonucleotide serving as the primer. All cDNA was treated with uracil-DNA glycosylase and then went through a first 18-cycle PCR with the universal primers M1SS and BC2_uni_R. In the authors' own workflow: Each sample was normalized by randomly selecting 1 million high-quality reads, each carrying a distinct molecular identifier. Reads sharing molecular identifiers were discarded rather than binned into consensus sequences. MiTCR, run with a Q25 quality threshold and the strictest error-elimination algorithm, handled CDR3 identification, clonotype clustering and error correction. A nonparametric unseen species model with Euler transformation was used to estimate a lower bound on total TCR beta diversity. TCRdb applied fastp at Q25 and MiXCR to the public reads, then kept only in-frame beta chains. Every CDR3 protein is listed once, alongside the most common genes and DNA of its rows. Here the V and J calls rest on TCRdb's processing, not on the authors' analysis. This sample is represented by 1.5 million to 2 million distinct CDR3 sequences; about 32% of them were singletons. The top ten clones comprise approximately 11% of the sample.

What was sequenced was blood. This receptor was taken from a woman aged 25 to 39 in good health. The chain is encoded by TRBV20-1 joined to TRBJ2-7; TRBD1 lines up with 9 middle nucleotides. Here is the DNA: TGCAGTGCTAGAGATGGAGGTAGGACAGGGGCTACCTACGAGCAGTACTTC. The translation is CSARDGGRTGATYEQYF.